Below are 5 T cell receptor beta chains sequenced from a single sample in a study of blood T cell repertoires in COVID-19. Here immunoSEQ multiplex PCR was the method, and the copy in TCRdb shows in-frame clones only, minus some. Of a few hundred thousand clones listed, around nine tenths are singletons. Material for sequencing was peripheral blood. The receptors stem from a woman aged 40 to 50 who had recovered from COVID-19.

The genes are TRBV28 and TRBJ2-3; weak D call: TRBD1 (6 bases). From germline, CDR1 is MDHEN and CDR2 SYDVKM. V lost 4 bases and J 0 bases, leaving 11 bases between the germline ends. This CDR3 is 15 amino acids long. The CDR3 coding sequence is TGTGCCAGCAGTTGGGCAGGGGAAAGCACAGATACGCAGTATTTT. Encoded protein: CASSWAGESTDTQYF.

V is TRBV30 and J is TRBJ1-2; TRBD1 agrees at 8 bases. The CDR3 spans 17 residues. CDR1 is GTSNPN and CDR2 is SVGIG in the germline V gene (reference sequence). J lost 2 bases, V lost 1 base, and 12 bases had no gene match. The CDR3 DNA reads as TGTGCCTGGAGTGCAAAATCCAACACAGGGGGGAACTATGGCTACACCTTC. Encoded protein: CAWSAKSNTGGNYGYTF. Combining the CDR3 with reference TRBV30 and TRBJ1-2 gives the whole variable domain SQTIHQWPATLVQPVGSPLSLECTVEGTSNPNLYWYRQAAGRGLQLLFYSVGIGQISSEVPQNLSASRPQDRQFILSSKKLLLSDSGFYLCAWSAKSNTGGNYGYTFGSGTRLTVV.

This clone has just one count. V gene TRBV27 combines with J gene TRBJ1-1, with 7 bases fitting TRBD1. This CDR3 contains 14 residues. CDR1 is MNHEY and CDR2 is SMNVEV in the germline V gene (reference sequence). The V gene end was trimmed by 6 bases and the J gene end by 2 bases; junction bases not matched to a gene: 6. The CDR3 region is CASSSGQFNTEAFF. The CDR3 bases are TGTGCCAGCAGCTCGGGACAGTTCAACACTGAAGCTTTCTTT.

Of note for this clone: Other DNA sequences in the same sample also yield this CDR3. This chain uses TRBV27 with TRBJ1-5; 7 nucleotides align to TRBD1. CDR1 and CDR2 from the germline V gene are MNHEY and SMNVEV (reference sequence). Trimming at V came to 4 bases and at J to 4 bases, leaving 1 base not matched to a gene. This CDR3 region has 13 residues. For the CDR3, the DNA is TGTGCCAGCAGTTGGACAGGAAATCAGCCCCAGCATTTT. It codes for CASSWTGNQPQHF.

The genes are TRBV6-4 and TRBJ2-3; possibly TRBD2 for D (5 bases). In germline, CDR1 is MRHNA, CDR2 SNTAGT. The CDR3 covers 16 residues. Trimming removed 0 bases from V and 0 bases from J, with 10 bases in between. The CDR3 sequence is CASSDSPSWSTDTQYF. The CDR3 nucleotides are TGTGCCAGCAGTGACTCCCCTAGCTGGAGCACAGATACGCAGTATTTT.